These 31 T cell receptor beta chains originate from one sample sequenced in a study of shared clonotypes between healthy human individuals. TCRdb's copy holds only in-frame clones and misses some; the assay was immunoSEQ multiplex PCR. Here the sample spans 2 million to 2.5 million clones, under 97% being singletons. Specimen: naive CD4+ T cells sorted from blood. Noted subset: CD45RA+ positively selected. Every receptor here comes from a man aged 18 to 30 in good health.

CDR3 in DNA: TGTGCCAGCAGTCCCCGGACTAACTCCTACGAGCAGTACTTC. It is translated as CASSPRTNSYEQYF. The chain employs TRBV6-5 and TRBJ2-7; D is possibly TRBD2 (6 bases). Trimming pared 5 bases from V and 0 bases from J, leaving 11 bases between. Germline CDR1 and CDR2: MNHEY and SVGAGI. The CDR3 totals 14 residues.

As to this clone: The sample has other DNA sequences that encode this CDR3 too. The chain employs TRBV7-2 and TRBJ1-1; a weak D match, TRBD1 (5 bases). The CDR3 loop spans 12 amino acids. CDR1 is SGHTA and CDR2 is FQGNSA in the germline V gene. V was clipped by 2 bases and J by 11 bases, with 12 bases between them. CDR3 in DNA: TGTGCCAGCAGCTTATGGGGGACGGAGGCTTTCTTT. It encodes CASSLWGTEAFF.

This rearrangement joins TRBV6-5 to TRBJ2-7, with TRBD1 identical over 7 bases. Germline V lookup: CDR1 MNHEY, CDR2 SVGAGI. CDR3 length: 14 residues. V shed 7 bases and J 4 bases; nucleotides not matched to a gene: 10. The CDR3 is CASKESGQRYEQYF. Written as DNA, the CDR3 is TGTGCCAGCAAAGAATCGGGACAGAGATACGAGCAGTACTTC.

The CDR3 nucleotides are TGTGCCTGGGGCGGGTCAGGGAGAGATGAAGCTTTCTTT. Its translation: CAWGGSGRDEAFF. This chain links TRBV30 with TRBJ1-1; possibly TRBD1 for D (5 bases). CDR1 is GTSNPN and CDR2 is SVGIG in the germline V gene (reference sequence). This CDR3 is 13 amino acids long. Between the trimmed V and J ends, which lost 5 bases and 7 bases, there was a span of 17 bases.

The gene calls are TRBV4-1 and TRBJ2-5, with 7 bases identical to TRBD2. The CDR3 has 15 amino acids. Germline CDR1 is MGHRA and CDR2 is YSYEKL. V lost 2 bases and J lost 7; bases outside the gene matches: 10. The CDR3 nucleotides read TGCGCCAGCAGCCAAATGCCGGGGGGACTGGGGACCCAGTACTTC. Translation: CASSQMPGGLGTQYF.

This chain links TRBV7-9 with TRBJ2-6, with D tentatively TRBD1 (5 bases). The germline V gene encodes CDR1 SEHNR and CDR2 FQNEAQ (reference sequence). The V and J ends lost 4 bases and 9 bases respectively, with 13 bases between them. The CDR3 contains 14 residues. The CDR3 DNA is TGTGCCAGCAGCTCCGCCGGACATGTCAACGTCCTGACTTTC. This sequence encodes CASSSAGHVNVLTF.

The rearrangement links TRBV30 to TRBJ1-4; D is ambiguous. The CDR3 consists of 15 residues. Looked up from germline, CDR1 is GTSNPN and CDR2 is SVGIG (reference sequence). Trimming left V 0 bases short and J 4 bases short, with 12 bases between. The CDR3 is CAWSVLRGNNEKLFF. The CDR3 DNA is TGTGCCTGGAGTGTACTCCGCGGGAATAATGAAAAACTGTTTTTT.

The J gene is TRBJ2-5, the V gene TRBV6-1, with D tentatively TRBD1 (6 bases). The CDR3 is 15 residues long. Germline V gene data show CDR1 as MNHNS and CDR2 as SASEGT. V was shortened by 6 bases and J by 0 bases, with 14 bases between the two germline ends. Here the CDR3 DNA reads TGTGCCAGCAGGAGGACAGACTGGTACCAAGAGACCCAGTACTTC. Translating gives CASRRTDWYQETQYF.

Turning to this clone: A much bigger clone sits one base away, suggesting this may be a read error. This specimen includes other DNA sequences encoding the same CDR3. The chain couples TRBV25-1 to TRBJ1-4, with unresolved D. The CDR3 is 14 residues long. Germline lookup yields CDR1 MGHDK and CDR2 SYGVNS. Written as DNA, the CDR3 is TGTGCCAGCAGTTGGGGTTCAACTAATGAAAAGCTGTTTTTT. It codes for CASSWGSTNEKLFF.

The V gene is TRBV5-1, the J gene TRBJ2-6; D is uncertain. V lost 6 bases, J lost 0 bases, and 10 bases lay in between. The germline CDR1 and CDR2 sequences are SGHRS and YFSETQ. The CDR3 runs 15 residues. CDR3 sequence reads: CASKEFYSGANVLTF. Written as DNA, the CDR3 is TGCGCCAGCAAGGAGTTTTACTCTGGGGCCAACGTCCTGACTTTC.

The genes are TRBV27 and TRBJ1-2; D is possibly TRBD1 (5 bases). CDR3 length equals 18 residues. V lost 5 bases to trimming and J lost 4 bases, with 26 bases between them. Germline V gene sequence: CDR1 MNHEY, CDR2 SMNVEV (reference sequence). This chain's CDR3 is CASSTSQGRGVRGYGYTF. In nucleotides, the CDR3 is TGTGCCAGCAGTACTTCCCAGGGTCGAGGAGTGCGTGGCTATGGCTACACCTTC.

The CDR3 DNA reads TGTGCCAGCAGTAGGAAGGGGACAGGGGATTTCAATGAGCAGTTCTTC. Translated: CASSRKGTGDFNEQFF. V and J are TRBV27 and TRBJ2-1; TRBD1 agrees at 10 bases. J gave up 6 bases and V 5 bases, and 10 bases lay outside the gene matches. The CDR3 has 16 amino acids. Germline V gene sequence: CDR1 MNHEY, CDR2 SMNVEV (reference sequence).

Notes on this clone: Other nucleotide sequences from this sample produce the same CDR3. CDR3 region: CASSPGLAGGDTQYF. DNA of the CDR3: TGCGCCAGCAGCCCCGGACTAGCGGGAGGAGATACGCAGTATTTT. The J gene is TRBJ2-3, the V gene TRBV5-1; TRBD2 matches at 14 bases. The junction had 3 bases not matched to a gene; V was cut back by 4 bases and J by 5 bases. Germline V gene data show CDR1 as SGHRS and CDR2 as YFSETQ. This CDR3 contains 15 residues.

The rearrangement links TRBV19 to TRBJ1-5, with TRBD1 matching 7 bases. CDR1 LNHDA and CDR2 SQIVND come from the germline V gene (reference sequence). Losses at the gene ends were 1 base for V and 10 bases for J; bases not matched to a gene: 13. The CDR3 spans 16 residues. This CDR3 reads CASSIAKQGSFGPQHF. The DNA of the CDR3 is TGTGCCAGTAGTATAGCGAAACAGGGGTCCTTTGGTCCCCAGCATTTT.

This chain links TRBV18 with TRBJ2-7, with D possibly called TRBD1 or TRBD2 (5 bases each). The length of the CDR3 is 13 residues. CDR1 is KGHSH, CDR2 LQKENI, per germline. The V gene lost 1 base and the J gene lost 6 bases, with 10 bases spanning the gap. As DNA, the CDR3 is TGTGCCAGCTCACCACAGGGGACCAGCGAGCAGTACTTC. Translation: CASSPQGTSEQYF.

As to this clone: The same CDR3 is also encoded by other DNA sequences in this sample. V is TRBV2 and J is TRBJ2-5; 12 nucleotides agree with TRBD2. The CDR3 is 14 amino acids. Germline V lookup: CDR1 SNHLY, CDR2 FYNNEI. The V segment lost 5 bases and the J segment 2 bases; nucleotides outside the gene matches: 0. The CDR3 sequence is CASSLAGGQETQYF. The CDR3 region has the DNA TGTGCCAGCAGTCTAGCGGGGGGGCAAGAGACCCAGTACTTC.

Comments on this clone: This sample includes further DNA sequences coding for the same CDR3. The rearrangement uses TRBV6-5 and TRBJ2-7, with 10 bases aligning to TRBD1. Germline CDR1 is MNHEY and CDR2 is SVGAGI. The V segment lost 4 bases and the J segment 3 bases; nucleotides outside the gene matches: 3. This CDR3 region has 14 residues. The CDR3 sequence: CASSFRDRGYEQYF. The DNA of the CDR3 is TGTGCCAGCAGTTTCCGGGACAGGGGCTACGAGCAGTACTTC.

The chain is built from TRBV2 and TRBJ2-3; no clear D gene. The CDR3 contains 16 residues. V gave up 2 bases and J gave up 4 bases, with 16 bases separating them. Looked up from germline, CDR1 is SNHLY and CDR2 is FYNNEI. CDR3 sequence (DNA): TGTGCCAGCAGTGAATTGACTCTAGATGGGTCAGATACGCAGTATTTT. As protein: CASSELTLDGSDTQYF.

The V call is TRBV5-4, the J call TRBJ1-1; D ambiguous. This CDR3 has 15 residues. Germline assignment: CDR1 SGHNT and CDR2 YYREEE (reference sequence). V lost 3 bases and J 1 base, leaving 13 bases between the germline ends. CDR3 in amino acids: CASSSGRATNTEAFF. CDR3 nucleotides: TGTGCCAGCAGCTCCGGGCGGGCAACGAACACTGAAGCTTTCTTT.

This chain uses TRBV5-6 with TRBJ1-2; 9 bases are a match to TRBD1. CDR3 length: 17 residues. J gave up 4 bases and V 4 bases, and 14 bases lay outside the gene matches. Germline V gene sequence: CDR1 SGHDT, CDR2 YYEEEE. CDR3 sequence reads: CASSGDRVKVMSYGYTF. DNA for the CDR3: TGTGCCAGCAGCGGGGACAGGGTGAAGGTTATGAGCTATGGCTACACCTTC.

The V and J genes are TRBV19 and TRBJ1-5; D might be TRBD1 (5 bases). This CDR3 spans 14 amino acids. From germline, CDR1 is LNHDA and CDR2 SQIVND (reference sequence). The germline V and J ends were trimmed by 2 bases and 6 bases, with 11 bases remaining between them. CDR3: CASSIQGSGQPQHF. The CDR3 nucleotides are TGTGCCAGTAGTATACAGGGTTCTGGTCAGCCCCAGCATTTT.

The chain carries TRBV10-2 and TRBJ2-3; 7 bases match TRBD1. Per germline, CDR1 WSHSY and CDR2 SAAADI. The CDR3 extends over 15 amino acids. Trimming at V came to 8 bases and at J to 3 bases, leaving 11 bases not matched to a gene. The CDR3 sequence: CASQRQGMGTDTQYF. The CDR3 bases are TGCGCCAGCCAAAGACAGGGAATGGGGACAGATACGCAGTATTTT.

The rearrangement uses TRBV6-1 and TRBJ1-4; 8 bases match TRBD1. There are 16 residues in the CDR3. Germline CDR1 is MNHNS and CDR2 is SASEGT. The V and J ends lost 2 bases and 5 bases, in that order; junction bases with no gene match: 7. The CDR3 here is CASSEIGRQGNEKLFF. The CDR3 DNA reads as TGTGCCAGCAGTGAAATCGGGAGACAGGGGAATGAAAAACTGTTTTTT.

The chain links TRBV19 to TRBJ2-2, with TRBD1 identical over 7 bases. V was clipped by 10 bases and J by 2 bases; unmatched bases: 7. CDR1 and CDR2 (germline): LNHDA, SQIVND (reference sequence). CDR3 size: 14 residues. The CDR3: CATRTGHNTGELFF. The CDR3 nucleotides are TGTGCCACTAGGACAGGTCATAACACCGGGGAGCTGTTTTTT.

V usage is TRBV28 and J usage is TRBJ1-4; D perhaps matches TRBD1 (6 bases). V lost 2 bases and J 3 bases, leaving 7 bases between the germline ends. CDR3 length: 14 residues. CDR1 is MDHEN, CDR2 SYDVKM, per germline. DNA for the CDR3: TGTGCCAGCAGTTTAGGGGGCCCTAATGAAAAACTGTTTTTT. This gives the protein CASSLGGPNEKLFF.

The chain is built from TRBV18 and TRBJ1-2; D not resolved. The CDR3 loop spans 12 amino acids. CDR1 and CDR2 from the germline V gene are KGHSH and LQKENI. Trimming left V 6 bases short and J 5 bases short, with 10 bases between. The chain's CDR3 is CASSDRRYGYTF. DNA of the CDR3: TGTGCCAGCTCCGACCGTCGATATGGCTACACCTTC.

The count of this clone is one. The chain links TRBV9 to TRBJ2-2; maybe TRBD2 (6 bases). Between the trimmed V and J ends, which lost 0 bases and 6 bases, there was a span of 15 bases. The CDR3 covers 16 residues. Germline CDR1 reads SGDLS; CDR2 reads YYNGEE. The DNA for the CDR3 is TGTGCCAGCAGCGTAGCACCCCCCCCGGGGGCCGGGGAGCTGTTTTTT. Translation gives CASSVAPPPGAGELFF.

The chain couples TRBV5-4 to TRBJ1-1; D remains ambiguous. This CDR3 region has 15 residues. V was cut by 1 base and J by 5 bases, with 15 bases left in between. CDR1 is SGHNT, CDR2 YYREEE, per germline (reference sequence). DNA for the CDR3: TGTGCCAGCAGCTTGCTCGAGACGGCGGGAACTGAAGCTTTCTTT. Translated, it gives CASSLLETAGTEAFF.

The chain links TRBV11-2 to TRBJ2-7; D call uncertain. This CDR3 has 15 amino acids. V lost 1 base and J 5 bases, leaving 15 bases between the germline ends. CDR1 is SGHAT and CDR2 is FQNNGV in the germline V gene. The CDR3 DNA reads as TGTGCCAGCAGCTTAGTATGGAGTAGCACCCACGAGCAGTACTTC. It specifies CASSLVWSSTHEQYF. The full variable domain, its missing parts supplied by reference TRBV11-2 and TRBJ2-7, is EAGVAQSPRYKIIEKRQSVAFWCNPISGHATLYWYQQILGQGPKLLIQFQNNGVVDDSQLPKDRFSAERLKGVDSTLKIQPAKLEDSAVYLCASSLVWSSTHEQYFGPGTRLTVT.

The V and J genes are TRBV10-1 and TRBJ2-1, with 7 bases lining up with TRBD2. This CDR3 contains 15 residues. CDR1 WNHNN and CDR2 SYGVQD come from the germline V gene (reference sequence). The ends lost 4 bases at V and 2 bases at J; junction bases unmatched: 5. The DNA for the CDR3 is TGCGCCAGCAGTGGAGCTAGCGGAGCCTACAATGAGCAGTTCTTC. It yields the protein CASSGASGAYNEQFF.

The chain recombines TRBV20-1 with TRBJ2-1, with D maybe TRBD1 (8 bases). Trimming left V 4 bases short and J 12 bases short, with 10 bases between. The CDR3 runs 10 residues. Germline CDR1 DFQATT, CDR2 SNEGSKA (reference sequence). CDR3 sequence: CSANRGGQFF. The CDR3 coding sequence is TGCAGTGCTAACAGGGGGGGGCAGTTCTTC.